The entry below gives a single TCR beta chain sequence along with its context. This sample was taken from a study of cytomegalovirus exposure and HLA in healthy donors. It was with 60 Vbeta and 13 Jbeta primers that the PCR ran. TCRdb's table, derived via immunoSEQ multiplex PCR, lists solely in-frame clones and lacks some. The sample comprises under 150,000 clones, about 70% of which are singletons, and 2.6% rests with the top ten. Germline CDR1 is MGHDK and CDR2 is SYGVNS. The CDR3 is made up of 14 amino acids. Trimming cost V 3 bases and J 1 base, with 10 bases left between them. The chain is built from TRBV25-1 and TRBJ2-7; D is unresolved. Specimen: PBMCs. This TCR came from a woman in her sixties or seventies in good health and CMV-seropositive. CDR3 DNA sequence: TGTGCCAGCAGTGACCCAGTTAATTCCTACGAGCAGTACTTC. Amino acids: CASSDPVNSYEQYF.